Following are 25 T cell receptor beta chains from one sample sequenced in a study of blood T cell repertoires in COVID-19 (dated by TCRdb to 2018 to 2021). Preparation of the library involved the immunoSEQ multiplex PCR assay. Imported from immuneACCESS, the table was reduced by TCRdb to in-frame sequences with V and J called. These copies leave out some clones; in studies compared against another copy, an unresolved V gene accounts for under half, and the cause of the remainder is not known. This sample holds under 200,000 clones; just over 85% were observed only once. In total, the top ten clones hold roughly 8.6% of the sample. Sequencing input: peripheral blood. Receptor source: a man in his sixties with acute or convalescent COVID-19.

The CDR3: CAISKAGAKNTGELFF. DNA for the CDR3: TGTGCCATCAGCAAAGCGGGAGCCAAGAACACCGGGGAGCTGTTTTTT. The rearrangement joins TRBV10-3 to TRBJ2-2, with 8 positions matching TRBD2. The CDR3 is 16 residues long. CDR1 is ENHRY and CDR2 is SYGVKD in the germline V gene. V lost 6 bases and J lost 1; bases outside the gene matches: 7.

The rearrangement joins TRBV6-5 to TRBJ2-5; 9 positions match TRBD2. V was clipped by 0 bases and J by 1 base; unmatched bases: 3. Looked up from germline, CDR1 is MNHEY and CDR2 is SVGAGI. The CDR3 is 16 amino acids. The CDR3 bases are TGTGCCAGCAGTTACTCTAGCGGGAGAGGCCAAGAGACCCAGTACTTC. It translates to CASSYSSGRGQETQYF.

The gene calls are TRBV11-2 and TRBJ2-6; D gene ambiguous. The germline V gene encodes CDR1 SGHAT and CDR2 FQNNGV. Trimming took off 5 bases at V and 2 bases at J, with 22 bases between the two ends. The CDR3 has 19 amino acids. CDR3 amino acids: CASSPDGYQVKAGANVLTF. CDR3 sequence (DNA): TGTGCCAGCAGCCCTGACGGCTACCAGGTCAAGGCTGGGGCCAACGTCCTGACTTTC.

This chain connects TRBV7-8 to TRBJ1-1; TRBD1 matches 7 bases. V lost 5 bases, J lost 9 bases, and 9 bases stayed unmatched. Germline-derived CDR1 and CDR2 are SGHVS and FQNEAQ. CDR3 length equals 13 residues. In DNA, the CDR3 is TGTGCCAGCAGCCGAACCGGACAGGATAAAGCTTTCTTT. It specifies CASSRTGQDKAFF.

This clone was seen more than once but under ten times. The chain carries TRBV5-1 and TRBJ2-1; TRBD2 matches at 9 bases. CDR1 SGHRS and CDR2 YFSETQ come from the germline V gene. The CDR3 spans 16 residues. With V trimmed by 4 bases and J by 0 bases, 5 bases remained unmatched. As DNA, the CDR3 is TGCGCCAGCAGCGCGGGAGGGACTAGCTCCTACAATGAGCAGTTCTTC. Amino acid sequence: CASSAGGTSSYNEQFF. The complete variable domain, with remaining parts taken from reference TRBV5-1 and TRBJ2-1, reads KAGVTQTPRYLIKTRGQQVTLSCSPISGHRSVSWYQQTPGQGLQFLFEYFSETQRNKGNFPGRFSGRQFSNSRSEMNVSTLELGDSALYLCASSAGGTSSYNEQFFGPGTRLTVL.

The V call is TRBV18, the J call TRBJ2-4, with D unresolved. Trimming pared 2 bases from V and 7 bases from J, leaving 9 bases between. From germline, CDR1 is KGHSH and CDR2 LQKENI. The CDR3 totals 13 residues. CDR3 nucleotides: TGTGCCAGCTCACCAACAGAACATAACATTCAGTACTTC. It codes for CASSPTEHNIQYF.

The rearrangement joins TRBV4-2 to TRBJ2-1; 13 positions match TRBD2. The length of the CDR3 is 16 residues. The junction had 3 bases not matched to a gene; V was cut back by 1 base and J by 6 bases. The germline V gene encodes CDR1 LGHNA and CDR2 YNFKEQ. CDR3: CASSQGGLAGANEQFF. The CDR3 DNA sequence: TGTGCCAGCAGCCAAGGCGGACTAGCGGGGGCCAATGAGCAGTTCTTC.

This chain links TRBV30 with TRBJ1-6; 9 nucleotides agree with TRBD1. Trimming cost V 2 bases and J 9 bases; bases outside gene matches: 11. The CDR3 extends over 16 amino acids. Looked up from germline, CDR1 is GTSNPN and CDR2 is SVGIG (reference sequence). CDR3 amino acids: CAWSLRGTGIGSPLHF. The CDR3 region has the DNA TGTGCCTGGAGTCTCCGGGGGACAGGGATCGGTTCACCCCTCCACTTT. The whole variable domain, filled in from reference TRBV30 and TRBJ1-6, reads SQTIHQWPATLVQPVGSPLSLECTVEGTSNPNLYWYRQAAGRGLQLLFYSVGIGQISSEVPQNLSASRPQDRQFILSSKKLLLSDSGFYLCAWSLRGTGIGSPLHFGNGTRLTVT.

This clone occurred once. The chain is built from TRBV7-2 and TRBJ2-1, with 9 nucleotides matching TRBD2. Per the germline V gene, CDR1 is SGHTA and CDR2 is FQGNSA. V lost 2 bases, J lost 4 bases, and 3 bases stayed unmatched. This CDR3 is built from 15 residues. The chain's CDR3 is CASSLWTSAYNEQFF. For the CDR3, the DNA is TGTGCCAGCAGCTTATGGACTAGCGCATACAATGAGCAGTTCTTC. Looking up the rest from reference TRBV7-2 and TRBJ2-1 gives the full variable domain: GAGVSQSPSNKVTEKGKDVELRCDPISGHTALYWYRQSLGQGLEFLIYFQGNSAPDKSGLPSDRFSAERTGGSVSTLTIQRTQQEDSAVYLCASSLWTSAYNEQFFGPGTRLTVL.

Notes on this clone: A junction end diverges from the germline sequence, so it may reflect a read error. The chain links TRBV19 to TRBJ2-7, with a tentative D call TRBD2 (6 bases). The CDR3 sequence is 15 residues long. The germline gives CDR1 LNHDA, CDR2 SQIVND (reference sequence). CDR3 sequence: CASSPLTRASDEQYF. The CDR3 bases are TGTGCCAGTAGTCCCCTGACTAGGGCCTCCGACGAGCAGTACTTC.

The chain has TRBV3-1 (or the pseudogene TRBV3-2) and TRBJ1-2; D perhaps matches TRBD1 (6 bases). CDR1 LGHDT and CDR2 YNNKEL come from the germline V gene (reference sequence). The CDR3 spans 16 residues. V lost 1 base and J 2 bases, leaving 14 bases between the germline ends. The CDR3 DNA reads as TGTGCCAGCAGCCAAGTGTCTGGCAGGGGAAACTATGGCTACACCTTC. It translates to CASSQVSGRGNYGYTF.

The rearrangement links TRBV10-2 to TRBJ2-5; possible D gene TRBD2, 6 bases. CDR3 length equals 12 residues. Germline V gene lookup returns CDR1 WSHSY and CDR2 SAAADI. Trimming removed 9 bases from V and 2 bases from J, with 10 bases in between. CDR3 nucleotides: TGCGCCAGTCGGGGGAGACAAGAGACCCAGTACTTC. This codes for CASRGRQETQYF.

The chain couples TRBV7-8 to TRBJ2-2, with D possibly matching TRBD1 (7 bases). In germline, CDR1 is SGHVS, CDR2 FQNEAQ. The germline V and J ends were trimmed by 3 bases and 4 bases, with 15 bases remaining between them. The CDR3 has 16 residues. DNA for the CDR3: TGTGCCAGCAGCTTTGGGCAGGGGGGAGGCACCGGGGAGCTGTTTTTT. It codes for CASSFGQGGGTGELFF.

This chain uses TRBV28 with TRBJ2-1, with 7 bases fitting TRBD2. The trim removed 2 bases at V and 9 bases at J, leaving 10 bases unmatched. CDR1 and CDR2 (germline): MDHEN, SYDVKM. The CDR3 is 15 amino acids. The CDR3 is CASSLLGLSRGEQFF. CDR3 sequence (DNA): TGTGCCAGCAGTTTACTGGGACTATCCAGAGGTGAGCAGTTCTTC.

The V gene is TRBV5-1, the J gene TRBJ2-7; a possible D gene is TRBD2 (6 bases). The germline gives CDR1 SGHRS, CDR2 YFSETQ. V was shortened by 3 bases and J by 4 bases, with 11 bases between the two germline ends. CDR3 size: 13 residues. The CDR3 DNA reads TGCGCCAGCAGCTCGGGGACTTTTTACGAGCAGTACTTC. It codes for CASSSGTFYEQYF.

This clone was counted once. The chain's CDR3 is CSVGRLGTGSPTGELFF. The CDR3, as DNA: TGCAGCGTTGGACGGTTAGGGACAGGGTCGCCCACCGGGGAGCTGTTTTTT. V and J are TRBV29-1 and TRBJ2-2, with TRBD1 matching over 9 bases. Germline values: CDR1 SQVTM, CDR2 ANQGSEA. Trimming cost V 4 bases and J 4 bases; bases outside gene matches: 13. The CDR3 length is 17 residues.

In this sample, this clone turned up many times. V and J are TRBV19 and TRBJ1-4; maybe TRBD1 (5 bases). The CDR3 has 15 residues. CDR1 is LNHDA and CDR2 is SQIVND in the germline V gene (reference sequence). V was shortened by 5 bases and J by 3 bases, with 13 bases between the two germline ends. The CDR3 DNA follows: TGTGCCAGTAGTCCGGCGGGGCCGCCTAATGAAAAACTGTTTTTT. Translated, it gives CASSPAGPPNEKLFF.

CDR3 coding DNA: TGTGCCAGCGGGAATACAGGGGAAGAGACCCAGTACTTC. Its translation is CASGNTGEETQYF. V usage is TRBV28 and J usage is TRBJ2-5; TRBD1 matches at 7 bases. The germline V gene encodes CDR1 MDHEN and CDR2 SYDVKM. V lost 8 bases and J lost 3; bases outside the gene matches: 6. This CDR3 is built from 13 residues.

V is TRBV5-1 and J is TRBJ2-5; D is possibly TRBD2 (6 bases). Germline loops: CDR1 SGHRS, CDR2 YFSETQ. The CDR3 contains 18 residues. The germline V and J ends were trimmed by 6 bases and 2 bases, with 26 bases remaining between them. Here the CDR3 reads CASTLSLVVGGGQETQYF. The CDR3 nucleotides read TGCGCCAGCACCCTGTCGCTGGTGGTTGGTGGGGGGCAAGAGACCCAGTACTTC.

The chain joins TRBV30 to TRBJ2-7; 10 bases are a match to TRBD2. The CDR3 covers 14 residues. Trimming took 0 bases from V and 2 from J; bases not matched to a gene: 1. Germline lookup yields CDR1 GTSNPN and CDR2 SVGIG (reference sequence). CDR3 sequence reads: CAWSVGTSAYEQYF. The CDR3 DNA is TGTGCCTGGAGTGTAGGGACTAGCGCCTACGAGCAGTACTTC.

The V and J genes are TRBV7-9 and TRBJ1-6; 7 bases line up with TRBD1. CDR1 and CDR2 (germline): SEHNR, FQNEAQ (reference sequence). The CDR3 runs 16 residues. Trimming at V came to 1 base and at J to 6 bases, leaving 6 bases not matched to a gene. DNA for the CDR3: TGTGCCAGCAGCTTAGGATACAGGGGCGGTAATTCACCCCTCCACTTT. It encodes CASSLGYRGGNSPLHF.

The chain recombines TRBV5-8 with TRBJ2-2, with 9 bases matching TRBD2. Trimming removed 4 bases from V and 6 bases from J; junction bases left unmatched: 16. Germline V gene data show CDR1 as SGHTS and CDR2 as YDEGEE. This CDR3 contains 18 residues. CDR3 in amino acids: CASSRGGGAGGAAGELFF. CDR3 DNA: TGTGCCAGCAGCCGCGGAGGGGGAGCGGGAGGAGCGGCCGGGGAGCTGTTTTTT.

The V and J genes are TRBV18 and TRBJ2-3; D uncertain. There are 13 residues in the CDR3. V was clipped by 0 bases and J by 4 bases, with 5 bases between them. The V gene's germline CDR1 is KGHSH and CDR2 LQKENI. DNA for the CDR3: TGTGCCAGCTCACCACCGTCGGCAGATACGCAGTATTTT. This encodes CASSPPSADTQYF.

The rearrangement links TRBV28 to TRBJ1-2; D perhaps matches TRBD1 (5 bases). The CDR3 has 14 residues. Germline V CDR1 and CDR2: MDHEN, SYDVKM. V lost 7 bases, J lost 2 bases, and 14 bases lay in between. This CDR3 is CASMRTTDNYGYTF. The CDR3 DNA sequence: TGTGCCAGCATGCGAACGACAGACAACTATGGCTACACCTTC.

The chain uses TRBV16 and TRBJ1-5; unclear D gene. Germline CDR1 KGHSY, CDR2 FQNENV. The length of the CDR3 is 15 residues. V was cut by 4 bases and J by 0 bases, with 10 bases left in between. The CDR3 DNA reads TGTGCCAGCAGCCCCGACGGAGATAGCAATCAGCCCCAGCATTTT. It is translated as CASSPDGDSNQPQHF. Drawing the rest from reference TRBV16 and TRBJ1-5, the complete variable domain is GEEVAQTPKHLVRGEGQKAKLYCAPIKGHSYVFWYQQVLKNEFKFLISFQNENVFDETGMPKERFSAKCLPNSPCSLEIQATKLEDSAVYFCASSPDGDSNQPQHFGDGTRLSIL.